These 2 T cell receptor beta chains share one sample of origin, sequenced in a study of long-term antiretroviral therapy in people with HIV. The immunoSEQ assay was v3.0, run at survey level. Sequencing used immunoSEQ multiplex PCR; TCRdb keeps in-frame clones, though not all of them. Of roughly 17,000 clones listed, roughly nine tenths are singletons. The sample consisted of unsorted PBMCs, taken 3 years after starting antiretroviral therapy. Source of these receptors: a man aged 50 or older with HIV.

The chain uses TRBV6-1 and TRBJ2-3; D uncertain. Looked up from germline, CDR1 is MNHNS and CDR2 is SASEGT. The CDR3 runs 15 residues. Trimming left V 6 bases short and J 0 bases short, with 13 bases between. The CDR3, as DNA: TGTGCCAGCAGCGGCAGGACGGAGAGCACAGATACGCAGTATTTT. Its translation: CASSGRTESTDTQYF.

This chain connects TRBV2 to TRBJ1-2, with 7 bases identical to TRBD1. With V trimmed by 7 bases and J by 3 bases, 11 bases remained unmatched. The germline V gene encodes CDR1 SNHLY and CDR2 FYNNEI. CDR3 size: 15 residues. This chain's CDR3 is CASTGSGGRDYGYTF. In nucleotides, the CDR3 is TGTGCCAGCACTGGCTCAGGGGGGCGGGACTATGGCTACACCTTC. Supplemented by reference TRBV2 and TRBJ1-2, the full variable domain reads EPEVTQTPSHQVTQMGQEVILRCVPISNHLYFYWYRQILGQKVEFLVSFYNNEISEKSEIFDDQFSVERPDGSNFTLKIRSTKLEDSAMYFCASTGSGGRDYGYTFGSGTRLTVV.